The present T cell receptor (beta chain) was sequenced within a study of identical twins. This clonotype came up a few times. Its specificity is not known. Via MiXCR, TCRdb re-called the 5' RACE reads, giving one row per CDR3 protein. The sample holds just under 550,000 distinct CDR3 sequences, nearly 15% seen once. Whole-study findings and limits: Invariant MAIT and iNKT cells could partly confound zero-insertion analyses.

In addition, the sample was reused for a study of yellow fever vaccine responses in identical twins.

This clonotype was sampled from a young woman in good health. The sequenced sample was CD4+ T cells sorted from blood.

The CDR3 region has the DNA TGTGCCAGCAGCGTAGAAGGACTAGCGGGAGCTGGAAGTCAAGAGACCCAGTACTTC. This encodes CASSVEGLAGAGSQETQYF. The chain joins TRBV9 to TRBJ2-5; TRBD2 aligns across 13 bases. J was trimmed by 2 bases and V by 0 bases; bases with no gene match: 10. Germline V CDR1 and CDR2: SGDLS, YYNGEE. The CDR3 loop spans 19 amino acids.